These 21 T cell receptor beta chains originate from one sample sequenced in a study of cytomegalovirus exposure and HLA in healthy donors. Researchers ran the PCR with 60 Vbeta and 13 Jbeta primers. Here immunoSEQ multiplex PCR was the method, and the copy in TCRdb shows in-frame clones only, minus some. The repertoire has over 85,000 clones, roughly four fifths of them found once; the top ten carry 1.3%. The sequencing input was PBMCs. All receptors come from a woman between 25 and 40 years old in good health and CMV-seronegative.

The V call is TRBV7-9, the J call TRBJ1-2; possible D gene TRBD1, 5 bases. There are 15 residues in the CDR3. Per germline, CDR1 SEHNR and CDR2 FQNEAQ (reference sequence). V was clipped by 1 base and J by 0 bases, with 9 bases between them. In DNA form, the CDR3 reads TGTGCCAGCAGCTTAGTGCCAGGGCCTAACTATGGCTACACCTTC. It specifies CASSLVPGPNYGYTF.

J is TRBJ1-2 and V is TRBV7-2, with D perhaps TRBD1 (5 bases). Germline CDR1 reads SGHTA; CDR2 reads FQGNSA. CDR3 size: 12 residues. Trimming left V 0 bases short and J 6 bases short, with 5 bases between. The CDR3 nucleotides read TGTGCCAGCAGCTTAGCAGGGGATGGCTACACCTTC. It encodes CASSLAGDGYTF.

The CDR3 spells CASSLTSLNTEAFF. The CDR3 region has the DNA TGTGCCAGCAGCTTGACGAGTCTGAACACTGAAGCTTTCTTT. J is TRBJ1-1 and V is TRBV5-5; D remains ambiguous. CDR1 and CDR2 (germline): SGHKS, YYEKEE (reference sequence). The ends were cut back, 1 base at V and 0 bases at J, with 7 bases in the middle. CDR3 length: 14 amino acids. Filled out from reference TRBV5-5 and TRBJ1-1, the complete variable domain reads DAGVTQSPTHLIKTRGQQVTLRCSPISGHKSVSWYQQVLGQGPQFIFQYYEKEERGRGNFPDRFSARQFPNYSSELNVNALLLGDSALYLCASSLTSLNTEAFFGQGTRLTVV.

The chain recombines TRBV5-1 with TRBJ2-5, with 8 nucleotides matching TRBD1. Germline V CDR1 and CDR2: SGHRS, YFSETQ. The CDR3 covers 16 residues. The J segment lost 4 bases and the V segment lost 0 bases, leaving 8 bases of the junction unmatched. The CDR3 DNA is TGCGCCAGCAGCTTGGCCGTGGCAGGGGGCGGAGAGACCCAGTACTTC. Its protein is CASSLAVAGGGETQYF.

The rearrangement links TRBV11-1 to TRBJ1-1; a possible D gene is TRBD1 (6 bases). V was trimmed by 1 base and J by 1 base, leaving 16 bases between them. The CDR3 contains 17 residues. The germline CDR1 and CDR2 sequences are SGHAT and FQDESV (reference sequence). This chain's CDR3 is CASSLGDRIGTNTEAFF. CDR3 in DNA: TGTGCCAGCAGCTTAGGAGACAGGATCGGGACGAACACTGAAGCTTTCTTT.

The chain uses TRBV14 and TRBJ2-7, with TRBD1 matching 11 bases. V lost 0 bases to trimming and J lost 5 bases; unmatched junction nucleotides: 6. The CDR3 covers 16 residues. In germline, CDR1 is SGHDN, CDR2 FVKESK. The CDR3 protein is CASSQDRGQGAHEQYF. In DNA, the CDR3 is TGTGCCAGCAGCCAAGATCGCGGACAGGGGGCTCACGAGCAGTACTTC.

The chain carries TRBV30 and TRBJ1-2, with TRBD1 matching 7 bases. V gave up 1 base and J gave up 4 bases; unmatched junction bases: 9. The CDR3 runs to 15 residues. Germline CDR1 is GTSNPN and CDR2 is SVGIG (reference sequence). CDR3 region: CAWSATGTAGYGYTF. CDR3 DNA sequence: TGTGCCTGGAGTGCGACCGGGACAGCGGGCTATGGCTACACCTTC. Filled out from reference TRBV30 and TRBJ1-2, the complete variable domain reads SQTIHQWPATLVQPVGSPLSLECTVEGTSNPNLYWYRQAAGRGLQLLFYSVGIGQISSEVPQNLSASRPQDRQFILSSKKLLLSDSGFYLCAWSATGTAGYGYTFGSGTRLTVV.

DNA of the CDR3: TGTGCCAGCAATTTTGGGGGACAGATATACTATGGCTACACCTTC. This codes for CASNFGGQIYYGYTF. This sequence joins TRBV28 and TRBJ1-2; 7 bases are a match to TRBD1. The germline CDR1 and CDR2 sequences are MDHEN and SYDVKM. The CDR3 consists of 15 residues. J gave up 3 bases and V 7 bases, and 11 bases lay outside the gene matches.

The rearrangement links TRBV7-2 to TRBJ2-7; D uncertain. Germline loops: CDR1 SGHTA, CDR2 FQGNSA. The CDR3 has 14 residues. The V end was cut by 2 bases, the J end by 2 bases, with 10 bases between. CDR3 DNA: TGTGCCAGCAGCTTACTGAGCGTACCCTACGAGCAGTACTTC. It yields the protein CASSLLSVPYEQYF.

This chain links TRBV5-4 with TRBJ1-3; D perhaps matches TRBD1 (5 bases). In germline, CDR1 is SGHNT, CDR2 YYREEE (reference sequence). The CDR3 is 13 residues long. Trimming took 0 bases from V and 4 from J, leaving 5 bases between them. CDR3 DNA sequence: TGTGCCAGCAGCTTGGACAGGGGAAACACCATATATTTT. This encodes CASSLDRGNTIYF.

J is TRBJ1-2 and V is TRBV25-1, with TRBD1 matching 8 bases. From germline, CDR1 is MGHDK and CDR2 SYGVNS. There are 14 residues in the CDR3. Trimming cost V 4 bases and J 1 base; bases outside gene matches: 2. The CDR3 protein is CASSADRDNYGYTF. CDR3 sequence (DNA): TGTGCCAGCAGTGCGGACAGGGATAACTATGGCTACACCTTC.

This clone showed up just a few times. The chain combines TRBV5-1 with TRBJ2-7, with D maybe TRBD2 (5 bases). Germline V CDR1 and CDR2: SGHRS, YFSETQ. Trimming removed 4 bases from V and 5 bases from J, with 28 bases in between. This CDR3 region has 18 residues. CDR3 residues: CASSVNGPGLAEVNEQYF. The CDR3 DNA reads TGCGCCAGCAGCGTTAACGGGCCTGGGCTGGCGGAGGTGAACGAGCAGTACTTC.

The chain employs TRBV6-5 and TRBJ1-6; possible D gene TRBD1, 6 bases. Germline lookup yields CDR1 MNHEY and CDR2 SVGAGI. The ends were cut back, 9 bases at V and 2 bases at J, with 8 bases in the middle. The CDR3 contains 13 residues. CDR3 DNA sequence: TGTGCCAGTCAGGGGCCCTATAATTCACCCCTCCACTTT. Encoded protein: CASQGPYNSPLHF.

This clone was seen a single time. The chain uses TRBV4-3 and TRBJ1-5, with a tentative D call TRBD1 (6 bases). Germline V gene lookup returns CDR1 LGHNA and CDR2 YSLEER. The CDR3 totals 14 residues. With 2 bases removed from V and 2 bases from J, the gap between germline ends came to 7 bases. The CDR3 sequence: CASSQRQGNQPQHF. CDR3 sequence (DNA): TGCGCCAGCAGCCAACGACAGGGCAATCAGCCCCAGCATTTT.

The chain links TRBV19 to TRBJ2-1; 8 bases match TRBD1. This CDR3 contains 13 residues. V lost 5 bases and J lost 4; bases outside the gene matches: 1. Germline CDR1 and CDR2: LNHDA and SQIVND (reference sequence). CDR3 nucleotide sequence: TGTGCCAGTAGTGACAGGGGATACAATGAGCAGTTCTTC. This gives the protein CASSDRGYNEQFF.

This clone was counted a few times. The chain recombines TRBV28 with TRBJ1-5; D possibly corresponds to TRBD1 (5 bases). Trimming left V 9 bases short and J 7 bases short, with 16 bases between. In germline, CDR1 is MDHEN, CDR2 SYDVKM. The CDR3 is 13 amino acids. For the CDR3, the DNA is TGTGCCAGTAGGGGCCCGATGTTGCAGCCCCAGCATTTT. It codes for CASRGPMLQPQHF.

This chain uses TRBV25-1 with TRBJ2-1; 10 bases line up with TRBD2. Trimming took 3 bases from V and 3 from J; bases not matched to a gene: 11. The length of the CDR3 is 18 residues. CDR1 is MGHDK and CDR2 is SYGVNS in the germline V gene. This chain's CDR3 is CASSESGRAGPIYNEQFF. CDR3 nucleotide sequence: TGTGCCAGCAGTGAGAGCGGGAGGGCTGGTCCTATCTACAATGAGCAGTTCTTC. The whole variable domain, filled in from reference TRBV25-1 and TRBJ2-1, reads EADIYQTPRYLVIGTGKKITLECSQTMGHDKMYWYQQDPGMELHLIHYSYGVNSTEKGDLSSESTVSRIRTEHFPLTLESARPSHTSQYLCASSESGRAGPIYNEQFFGPGTRLTVL.

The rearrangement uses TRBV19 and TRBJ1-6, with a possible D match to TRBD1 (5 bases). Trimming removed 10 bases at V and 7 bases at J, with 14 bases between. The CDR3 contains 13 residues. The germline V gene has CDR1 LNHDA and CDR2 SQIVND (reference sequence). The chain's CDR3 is CATTQGWNSPLHF. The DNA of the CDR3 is TGTGCCACCACTCAGGGCTGGAATTCACCCCTCCACTTT.

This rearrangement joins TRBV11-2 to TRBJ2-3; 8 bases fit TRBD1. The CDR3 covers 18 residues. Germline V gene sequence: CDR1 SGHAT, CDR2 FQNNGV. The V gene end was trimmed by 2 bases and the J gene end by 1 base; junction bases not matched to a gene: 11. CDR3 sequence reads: CASSLLGRDRRRTDTQYF. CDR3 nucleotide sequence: TGTGCCAGCAGCTTATTAGGTCGGGACAGGCGGCGCACAGATACGCAGTATTTT.

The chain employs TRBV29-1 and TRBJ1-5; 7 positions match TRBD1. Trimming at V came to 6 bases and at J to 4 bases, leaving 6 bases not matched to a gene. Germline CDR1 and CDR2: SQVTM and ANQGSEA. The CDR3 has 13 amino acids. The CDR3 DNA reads TGCAGCGTGCGGACAGGACGAAATCAGCCCCAGCATTTT. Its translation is CSVRTGRNQPQHF.

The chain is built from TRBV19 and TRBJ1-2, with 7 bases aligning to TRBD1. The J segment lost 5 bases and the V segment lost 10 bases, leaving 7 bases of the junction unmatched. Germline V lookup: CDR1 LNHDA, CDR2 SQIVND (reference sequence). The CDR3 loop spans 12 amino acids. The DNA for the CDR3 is TGTGCCACTTCCGGGACAGAGTATGGCTACACCTTC. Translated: CATSGTEYGYTF.